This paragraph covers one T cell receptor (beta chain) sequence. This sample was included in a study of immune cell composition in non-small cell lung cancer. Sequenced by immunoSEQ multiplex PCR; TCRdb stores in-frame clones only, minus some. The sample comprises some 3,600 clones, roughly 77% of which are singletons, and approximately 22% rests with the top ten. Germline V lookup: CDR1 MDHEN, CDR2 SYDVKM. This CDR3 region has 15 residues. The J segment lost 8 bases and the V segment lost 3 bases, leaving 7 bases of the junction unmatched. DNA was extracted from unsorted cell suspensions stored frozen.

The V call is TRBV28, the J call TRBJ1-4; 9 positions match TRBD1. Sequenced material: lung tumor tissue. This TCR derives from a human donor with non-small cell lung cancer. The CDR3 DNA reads TGTGCCAGCAGTTTCAAGGGACAGGGTTGGGAAAAACTGTTTTTT. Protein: CASSFKGQGWEKLFF. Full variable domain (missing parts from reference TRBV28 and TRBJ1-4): DVKVTQSSRYLVKRTGEKVFLECVQDMDHENMFWYRQDPGLGLRLIYFSYDVKMKEKGDIPEGYSVSREKKERFSLILESASTNQTSMYLCASSFKGQGWEKLFFGSGTQLSVL.